The 25 T cell receptor beta chains reported below all come from one sample, sequenced in a study of CD8 T cells in Susac syndrome (dated by TCRdb to the late 2010s). Library preparation used the immunoSEQ multiplex PCR assay. RNA was extracted using the RNeasy kit, and roughly 0.45 to 1 microgram was reverse transcribed with random hexamers. In TCRdb, the public reads were trimmed at Q25 with fastp and aligned with MiXCR, with productive beta chains retained. Rows matching on CDR3 protein sequence are summarized as one entry with the most common DNA and genes. This sample gives 150,000 to 200,000 distinct CDR3 sequences in total; about 91% of them show up just once. Around 0.08% of the sample lies in the top ten. The sequenced sample was CD4+ T cells from PBMCs. The receptors come from a human donor in good health.

This clonotype was counted a single time. The chain uses TRBV6-6 and TRBJ1-2; D call uncertain. This CDR3 comprises 13 residues. V was trimmed by 4 bases and J by 7 bases, leaving 13 bases between them. The V gene's germline CDR1 is MNHNY and CDR2 SVGAGI (reference sequence). The CDR3 bases are TGTGCCAGCAGTTCGGGGTTCGGTGGTGGCTACACCTTC. Protein: CASSSGFGGGYTF.

The chain links TRBV7-8 to TRBJ2-6, with TRBD2 matching 7 bases. The CDR3 has 16 residues. J was trimmed by 1 base and V by 3 bases; bases with no gene match: 3. Germline V gene sequence: CDR1 SGHVS, CDR2 FQNEAQ. The DNA of the CDR3 is TGTGCCAGCAGCTTGTCTAGCGGTTCTGGGGCCAACGTCCTGACTTTC. Its protein product is CASSLSSGSGANVLTF.

This clonotype was seen just once. The chain has TRBV5-1 and TRBJ2-5; D not resolved. The germline V gene has CDR1 SGHRS and CDR2 YFSETQ. The CDR3 is 13 amino acids. The germline V and J ends were trimmed by 5 bases and 2 bases, with 10 bases remaining between them. This chain's CDR3 is CASRLGLQETQYF. The CDR3 bases are TGCGCCAGCAGGCTTGGGTTACAAGAGACCCAGTACTTC. Drawing the rest from reference TRBV5-1 and TRBJ2-5, the complete variable domain is KAGVTQTPRYLIKTRGQQVTLSCSPISGHRSVSWYQQTPGQGLQFLFEYFSETQRNKGNFPGRFSGRQFSNSRSEMNVSTLELGDSALYLCASRLGLQETQYFGPGTRLLVL.

The chain uses TRBV12-5 and TRBJ2-7; 7 bases map to TRBD2. CDR1 and CDR2 (germline): LGHNT, FRNRAP. The V gene end was trimmed by 5 bases and the J gene end by 1 base; junction bases not matched to a gene: 5. The CDR3 totals 14 residues. Here the CDR3 DNA reads TGTGCTAGTGGTATAGCGGGCCTTTCCTACGAGCAGTACTTC. It specifies CASGIAGLSYEQYF. Together with reference TRBV12-5 and TRBJ2-7, the CDR3 gives the full variable domain: DARVTQTPRHKVTEMGQEVTMRCQPILGHNTVFWYRQTMMQGLELLAYFRNRAPLDDSGMPKDRFSAEMPDATLATLKIQPSEPRDSAVYFCASGIAGLSYEQYFGPGTRLTVT.

The chain couples TRBV10-3 to TRBJ1-5; D uncertain. Germline CDR1 and CDR2: ENHRY and SYGVKD. The CDR3 contains 12 residues. V lost 3 bases and J lost 9, with 9 bases in between. CDR3 sequence: CAISEGSTPQHF. The CDR3 DNA reads TGTGCCATCAGTGAAGGTTCGACGCCCCAGCATTTT.

V usage is TRBV2 and J usage is TRBJ2-5; 12 nucleotides match TRBD2. Germline values: CDR1 SNHLY, CDR2 FYNNEI. V lost 4 bases, J lost 4 bases, and 7 bases stayed unmatched. The CDR3 has 16 amino acids. The CDR3 sequence is CASSAPTSGRGETQYF. The CDR3 DNA follows: TGTGCCAGCAGTGCCCCGACTAGCGGGAGAGGAGAGACCCAGTACTTC.

J is TRBJ2-3 and V is TRBV29-1, with 11 bases identical to TRBD2. Germline trimming cut 6 bases from V and 4 bases from J; bases unmatched to any gene: 6. Germline CDR1 SQVTM, CDR2 ANQGSEA. The CDR3 runs 14 residues. CDR3 sequence (DNA): TGCAGCGTCATAGCGGGAGGGCGGGCAGATACGCAGTATTTT. Translated: CSVIAGGRADTQYF.

The V call is TRBV7-9, the J call TRBJ2-3; D uncertain. This CDR3 contains 15 residues. The V end was cut by 2 bases, the J end by 3 bases, with 12 bases between. Germline V gene sequence: CDR1 SEHNR, CDR2 FQNEAQ (reference sequence). CDR3 nucleotides: TGTGCCAGCAGCTTATCTACTTGGAAAACAGATACGCAGTATTTT. Encoded protein: CASSLSTWKTDTQYF.

The gene calls are TRBV2 and TRBJ2-3, with D possibly TRBD2 on 5 matching bases. The CDR3 runs to 14 residues. Germline lookup yields CDR1 SNHLY and CDR2 FYNNEI. Trimming took 5 bases from V and 4 from J, leaving 13 bases between them. DNA for the CDR3: TGTGCCAGCAGTCCCACTAGTTCTGCAGATACGCAGTATTTT. Translated, it gives CASSPTSSADTQYF.

This clonotype was detected once. This sequence joins TRBV24-1 and TRBJ1-2; TRBD1 might be the D (6 bases). Germline V gene data show CDR1 as KGHDR and CDR2 as SFDVKD. The CDR3 spans 14 residues. The germline V and J ends were trimmed by 11 bases and 5 bases, with 20 bases remaining between them. CDR3 DNA sequence: TGTGCCATTCCGGGGGGGGCATGGTATTATGGCTACACCTTC. Translation gives CAIPGGAWYYGYTF.

The chain recombines TRBV11-1 with TRBJ2-3; no clear D. Deletions cut 5 bases from V and 2 bases from J, with 17 bases between. This CDR3 contains 16 residues. Germline lookup yields CDR1 SGHAT and CDR2 FQDESV (reference sequence). Here the CDR3 DNA reads TGTGCCAGCAGCCCACGGATAGATAGCTTCACAGATACGCAGTATTTT. Translating gives CASSPRIDSFTDTQYF.

CDR3 amino acids: CASGFSYEQYF. The CDR3 coding sequence is TGTGCTAGTGGTTTCAGCTACGAGCAGTACTTC. V gene TRBV12-5 combines with J gene TRBJ2-7; D unresolved. The germline gives CDR1 LGHNT, CDR2 FRNRAP. Trimming shortened V by 3 bases and J by 3 bases, and 3 bases separated the two germline ends. The CDR3 is made up of 11 amino acids.

The rearrangement uses TRBV7-3 and TRBJ1-2; 9 bases line up with TRBD1. Trimming at V came to 6 bases and at J to 8 bases, leaving 7 bases not matched to a gene. Germline CDR1 is SGHTA and CDR2 is FQGTGA. This CDR3 contains 13 residues. CDR3 in amino acids: CASSSRDREGYTF. The CDR3 DNA reads TGTGCCAGCAGTTCGAGGGACAGGGAAGGCTACACCTTC.

The rearrangement joins TRBV20-1 to TRBJ1-5; D is ambiguous. The germline V gene encodes CDR1 DFQATT and CDR2 SNEGSKA (reference sequence). CDR3 length equals 14 residues. With 3 bases removed from V and 6 bases from J, the gap between germline ends came to 15 bases. CDR3 sequence reads: CSASWGGVGQPQHF. In DNA, the CDR3 is TGCAGTGCTAGTTGGGGAGGAGTAGGTCAGCCCCAGCATTTT.

The J gene is TRBJ2-1, the V gene TRBV5-6, with D tentatively TRBD2 (6 bases). Germline-derived CDR1 and CDR2 are SGHDT and YYEEEE. V was shortened by 3 bases and J by 0 bases, with 13 bases between the two germline ends. There are 16 residues in the CDR3. In DNA, the CDR3 is TGTGCCAGCAGCTGGACCAGCGGGCACTCCTACAATGAGCAGTTCTTC. Residues: CASSWTSGHSYNEQFF.

The rearrangement joins TRBV29-1 to TRBJ2-1; 10 nucleotides line up with TRBD2. The germline V gene encodes CDR1 SQVTM and CDR2 ANQGSEA. CDR3 length equals 12 residues. The junction had 8 bases not matched to a gene; V was cut back by 6 bases and J by 12 bases. The CDR3 protein is CSVVGAGGRQFF. CDR3 sequence (DNA): TGCAGCGTCGTCGGAGCGGGGGGGCGGCAGTTCTTC.

This clonotype was seen just once. This chain uses TRBV24-1 with TRBJ2-2, with D perhaps being TRBD1 or TRBD2 (5 bases each). CDR1 and CDR2 (germline): KGHDR, SFDVKD. The CDR3 has 13 residues. The CDR3 region is CAVRDGNTGELFF. CDR3 coding DNA: TGTGCTGTCCGGGACGGCAACACCGGGGAGCTGTTTTTT.

The chain has TRBV6-2 or TRBV6-3 and TRBJ2-7, with D unclear. V was pared by 0 bases and J by 2 bases, with 5 bases between. The CDR3 length is 13 residues. The V gene's germline CDR1 is MNHEY and CDR2 SVGEGT. CDR3 in amino acids: CASSYSIPYEQYF. CDR3 DNA: TGTGCCAGCAGTTACTCGATACCCTACGAGCAGTACTTC.

This chain uses TRBV6-6 with TRBJ1-2, with no clear D. The CDR3 sequence is 16 residues long. The V gene's germline CDR1 is MNHNY and CDR2 SVGAGI (reference sequence). The V and J ends lost 0 bases and 3 bases respectively, with 14 bases between them. CDR3 sequence reads: CASSYSPPGSHYGYTF. Written as DNA, the CDR3 is TGTGCCAGCAGTTACTCTCCCCCCGGCTCCCACTATGGCTACACCTTC.

The V gene is TRBV20-1, the J gene TRBJ2-3, with D unresolved. CDR1 DFQATT and CDR2 SNEGSKA come from the germline V gene (reference sequence). The V gene lost 1 base and the J gene lost 1 base, with 9 bases spanning the gap. The CDR3 contains 14 residues. In DNA form, the CDR3 reads TGCAGTGCTAGAGCGAACGGACGCACAGATACGCAGTATTTT. Protein: CSARANGRTDTQYF.

The chain links TRBV18 to TRBJ2-1; TRBD2 is a possible D gene (5 bases). In germline, CDR1 is KGHSH, CDR2 LQKENI. The CDR3 contains 13 residues. V was pared by 3 bases and J by 8 bases, with 11 bases between. The CDR3 reads CASSPGGGDEQFF. The CDR3 DNA reads as TGTGCCAGCTCACCGGGTGGAGGAGATGAGCAGTTCTTC.

The chain uses TRBV23-1 and TRBJ1-5; 8 bases align to TRBD1. TRBV23-1 is placed among ORFs of uncertain function. The ends lost 3 bases at V and 0 bases at J; junction bases unmatched: 10. CDR3 size: 18 residues. CDR3 protein: CASSHSDRGKYSNQPQHF. The CDR3 nucleotides read TGCGCCAGCAGTCACTCAGACAGGGGAAAATATAGCAATCAGCCCCAGCATTTT.

This chain uses TRBV2 with TRBJ2-3, with 8 bases aligning to TRBD1. The trim removed 6 bases at V and 5 bases at J, leaving 7 bases unmatched. In germline, CDR1 is SNHLY, CDR2 FYNNEI. The CDR3 has 14 residues. The CDR3 here is CASRWDRREDTQYF. DNA for the CDR3: TGTGCCAGCAGATGGGACAGGCGGGAAGATACGCAGTATTTT.

The chain employs TRBV9 and TRBJ1-1; the match to TRBD1 covers 7 bases. V trimming: 1 base; J trimming: 3 bases; junction bases outside the gene matches: 6. Germline assignment: CDR1 SGDLS and CDR2 YYNGEE. The CDR3 is 15 amino acids. The CDR3 nucleotides are TGTGCCAGCAGCGTAAGAGGGGGCAGCGACACTGAAGCTTTCTTT. This encodes CASSVRGGSDTEAFF.

The rearrangement uses TRBV20-1 and TRBJ2-7, with 10 nucleotides matching TRBD2. The CDR3 totals 15 residues. The J segment lost 2 bases and the V segment lost 4 bases, leaving 8 bases of the junction unmatched. Germline CDR1 is DFQATT and CDR2 is SNEGSKA (reference sequence). DNA of the CDR3: TGCAGTGCTACCCGCGGGACTAGCGAGGCCTACGAGCAGTACTTC. It specifies CSATRGTSEAYEQYF.